The 14 T cell receptor beta chains below come from one sample, sequenced in a study of blood T cells in healthy people across ages. Then a second PCR, running about 6 to 12 cycles, was carried out with a sample-barcoded 5' primer and a J-beta primer mix. Using its own MiXCR run on the 5' RACE reads, TCRdb lists one record per CDR3 protein. The sample records approximately 2,000,000 distinct CDR3 sequences, roughly two fifths being singletons. The sequencing sample was made of blood. These receptors were collected from a human donor in good health.

The chain combines TRBV9 with TRBJ1-5, with D possibly being TRBD1 (5 bases). CDR1 and CDR2 from the germline V gene are SGDLS and YYNGEE. Trimming removed 4 bases at V and 4 bases at J, with 15 bases between. This CDR3 region has 15 residues. The CDR3 protein is CASSPTDTLNQPQHF. As DNA, the CDR3 is TGTGCCAGCAGCCCCACGGACACTTTAAATCAGCCCCAGCATTTT.

There are a few counts of this clonotype. This chain joins TRBV9 and TRBJ2-3; 8 bases are a match to TRBD2. This CDR3 has 19 amino acids. V gave up 3 bases and J gave up 0 bases; unmatched junction bases: 15. Germline CDR1 is SGDLS and CDR2 is YYNGEE. Written as DNA, the CDR3 is TGTGCCAGCAGCGCCCCGAGGGAGCGGGGGAGCTCTAGCACAGATACGCAGTATTTT. Protein product: CASSAPRERGSSSTDTQYF.

This clonotype has just a few counts. The chain uses TRBV7-2 and TRBJ1-6; D is unclear. The ends were cut back, 5 bases at V and 14 bases at J, with 10 bases in the middle. Germline V gives CDR1 SGHTA, CDR2 FQGNSA. The CDR3 has 11 amino acids. The CDR3 nucleotides are TGTGCCAGCAGCGGGCTCCAAACCCTCCACTTT. Residues: CASSGLQTLHF. Based on the CDR3 plus reference TRBV7-2 and TRBJ1-6, the full variable domain is GAGVSQSPSNKVTEKGKDVELRCDPISGHTALYWYRQSLGQGLEFLIYFQGNSAPDKSGLPSDRFSAERTGGSVSTLTIQRTQQEDSAVYLCASSGLQTLHFGNGTRLTVT.

The chain carries TRBV20-1 and TRBJ2-7, with D perhaps matching TRBD2 (5 bases). The CDR3 runs to 14 residues. The germline CDR1 and CDR2 sequences are DFQATT and SNEGSKA (reference sequence). Trimming took off 0 bases at V and 7 bases at J, with 16 bases between the two ends. CDR3 sequence reads: CSAREDGGRVEQYF. CDR3 bases: TGCAGTGCTAGAGAGGACGGAGGTAGGGTGGAGCAGTACTTC.

V and J are TRBV9 and TRBJ2-1; 9 nucleotides agree with TRBD2. Per the germline V gene, CDR1 is SGDLS and CDR2 is YYNGEE. The CDR3 has 16 amino acids. V dropped 0 bases and J dropped 8; count of bases not matched to a gene: 9. This chain's CDR3 is CASSVGSSGEIDEQFF. The CDR3 DNA follows: TGTGCCAGCAGCGTAGGGTCTAGCGGGGAGATTGATGAGCAGTTCTTC.

This clonotype has just a few counts. This chain joins TRBV10-3 and TRBJ2-1; D remains unclear. This CDR3 contains 12 residues. The V end was cut by 11 bases, the J end by 11 bases, with 19 bases between. Germline CDR1 and CDR2: ENHRY and SYGVKD. CDR3 DNA: TGTGCCTCCCGTGGAGTAGAGGAGCAGCAGTTCTTC. Amino acid sequence: CASRGVEEQQFF.

The chain joins TRBV7-2 to TRBJ1-1; the D gene is possibly TRBD1 (6 bases). Germline-derived CDR1 and CDR2 are SGHTA and FQGNSA. Trimming removed 5 bases from V and 0 bases from J, with 13 bases in between. This CDR3 comprises 15 residues. The CDR3 DNA reads as TGTGCCAGCAGCCTCCGGACAGATTTGAACACTGAAGCTTTCTTT. Its translation is CASSLRTDLNTEAFF. The full variable domain, completed using reference TRBV7-2 and TRBJ1-1, is GAGVSQSPSNKVTEKGKDVELRCDPISGHTALYWYRQSLGQGLEFLIYFQGNSAPDKSGLPSDRFSAERTGGSVSTLTIQRTQQEDSAVYLCASSLRTDLNTEAFFGQGTRLTVV.

V gene TRBV7-9 combines with J gene TRBJ1-1; possibly TRBD1 for D (6 bases). This CDR3 comprises 15 residues. V was pared by 0 bases and J by 11 bases, with 19 bases between. CDR1 is SEHNR and CDR2 is FQNEAQ in the germline V gene (reference sequence). In DNA, the CDR3 is TGTGCCAGCAGCTTAGCGCATTTTACAGGGAGGGGTGCTTTCTTT. Translating it yields CASSLAHFTGRGAFF. The variable domain in full, completed from reference TRBV7-9 and TRBJ1-1, reads DTGVSQNPRHKITKRGQNVTFRCDPISEHNRLYWYRQTLGQGPEFLTYFQNEAQLEKSRLLSDRFSAERPKGSFSTLEIQRTEQGDSAMYLCASSLAHFTGRGAFFGQGTRLTVV.

The V call is TRBV5-1, the J call TRBJ2-4; a weak D match, TRBD2 (7 bases). In germline, CDR1 is SGHRS, CDR2 YFSETQ. This CDR3 region has 16 residues. V was cut by 4 bases and J by 5 bases, with 19 bases left in between. The DNA of the CDR3 is TGCGCCAGCAGCCCATGGAAGGGGGAGGGAGAAAACATTCAGTACTTC. Protein: CASSPWKGEGENIQYF.

The V gene is TRBV29-1, the J gene TRBJ1-1; possibly TRBD1 for D (6 bases). The ends were cut back, 6 bases at V and 1 base at J, with 12 bases in the middle. Germline CDR1 is SQVTM and CDR2 is ANQGSEA. The CDR3 is 13 amino acids. The CDR3 reads CSVSEGGNTEAFF. The CDR3 nucleotides read TGCAGCGTCTCTGAAGGGGGGAACACTGAAGCTTTCTTT.

This clonotype was seen only a few times. The chain links TRBV5-1 to TRBJ1-2; 10 positions agree with TRBD1. CDR3 size: 15 residues. V lost 4 bases and J lost 10; bases outside the gene matches: 13. Germline V gene sequence: CDR1 SGHRS, CDR2 YFSETQ. DNA for the CDR3: TGCGCCAGCAGCCGCCTAACCGGGACAGGGGAAGACTACACCTTC. This encodes CASSRLTGTGEDYTF.

The CDR3, as DNA: TGTGCCAGCACGTTCAGGGGATACCCTAGAGGCTACACCTTC. Encoded protein: CASTFRGYPRGYTF. This rearrangement joins TRBV6-5 to TRBJ1-2; the D gene is possibly TRBD1 (6 bases). The V gene's germline CDR1 is MNHEY and CDR2 SVGAGI. V lost 7 bases and J lost 8, with 20 bases in between. CDR3 length: 14 amino acids.

The rearrangement uses TRBV11-2 and TRBJ1-2; D call uncertain. Trimming stripped 4 bases from V and 8 bases from J, with 11 bases between. The CDR3 consists of 12 residues. Germline CDR1 SGHAT, CDR2 FQNNGV. In DNA form, the CDR3 reads TGTGCCAGCAGCTCGTTCAGGAGCGGCTACACCTTC. Residues: CASSSFRSGYTF.

This clonotype has a handful of counts. The V gene is TRBV27, the J gene TRBJ2-6; the match to TRBD2 covers 8 bases. Germline loops: CDR1 MNHEY, CDR2 SMNVEV (reference sequence). There are 15 residues in the CDR3. Losses at the gene ends were 5 bases for V and 2 bases for J; bases not matched to a gene: 2. The CDR3 here is CASSRGGTGANVLTF. The CDR3, as DNA: TGTGCCAGCAGTCGGGGGGGTACTGGGGCCAACGTCCTGACTTTC.